Listed below are T cell receptor beta chains from one sample, sequenced in a study of T cell repertoires in cytomegalovirus infection. MiXCR was run by TCRdb on the reads, yielding one entry per CDR3 protein. Altogether more than 650,000 distinct CDR3 sequences are present, 35% to 40% being singletons, with the ten largest covering under 3%. Sequenced: PBMCs. The source of these receptors is a human donor in good health (CMV status not recorded). Some clones in this sample may be carry-over from other donors' samples. CDR3s include the opening cysteine and the closing phenylalanine or tryptophan. Size is stated for part of the rows, as once, few or many counts, or as a class when the clone is expanded.

CDR3: CASSIGVGGANVLTF
V: TRBV19
size: NA
J: TRBJ2-6

CDR3: CATSDPTSGRPDTQYF
V: TRBV24-1
size: NA
J: TRBJ2-3

CDR3: CASSLEGLAGSYNEQFF
V: TRBV5-3
size: NA
J: TRBJ2-1

CDR3: CSARRGNTYNEQFF
V: TRBV20-1
size: few
J: TRBJ2-1

CDR3: CASRPRGTSYTF
V: TRBV12-3/TRBV12-4
size: few
J: TRBJ1-2

CDR3: CASSDHRAEAFF
V: TRBV25-1
size: NA
J: TRBJ1-1

CDR3: CATSDGGLAESYEQYF
V: TRBV24-1
size: NA
J: TRBJ2-7

CDR3: CSARSARSSYNEQFF
V: TRBV20-1
size: few
J: TRBJ2-1

CDR3: CASSYAGGQGAREGEKLFF
V: TRBV6-6
size: NA
J: TRBJ1-4

CDR3: CASSHEDPYEQYF
V: TRBV7-2
size: NA
J: TRBJ2-7

CDR3: CASSLEVDSINSPLHF
V: TRBV7-7
size: few
J: TRBJ1-6

CDR3: CASSKAERGGLSEQYF
V: TRBV27
size: NA
J: TRBJ2-7

CDR3: CASTLGTGAYNEQFF
V: TRBV19
size: NA
J: TRBJ2-1

CDR3: CASSAVTGERNTEAFF
V: TRBV11-2
size: many
J: TRBJ1-1

CDR3: CASSSEGVDYGYTF
V: TRBV7-9
size: NA
J: TRBJ1-2